Below, 27 T cell receptor beta chains from the same sample are listed, as sequenced in a study of cytomegalovirus exposure and HLA in healthy donors. TCRdb's copy holds only in-frame clones and misses some; the assay was immunoSEQ multiplex PCR. The sample records about 330,000 clones, 86% being singletons. The specimen was PBMCs. These receptors were taken from a woman aged 18-29 years in good health and CMV-seronegative.

This rearrangement joins TRBV4-2 to TRBJ1-5; TRBD1 aligns across 7 bases. V dropped 0 bases and J dropped 3; count of bases not matched to a gene: 5. Germline loops: CDR1 LGHNA, CDR2 YNFKEQ. CDR3 length equals 16 residues. CDR3 nucleotide sequence: TGTGCCAGCAGCCAAGAGGACAGGTTCTACAATCAGCCCCAGCATTTT. This sequence encodes CASSQEDRFYNQPQHF.

The chain uses TRBV6-6 and TRBJ2-7, with D possibly matching TRBD1 (6 bases). V was trimmed by 8 bases and J by 0 bases, leaving 11 bases between them. Germline CDR1 reads MNHNY; CDR2 reads SVGAGI (reference sequence). The CDR3 contains 13 residues. The CDR3 here is CASGGQNSYEQYF. The CDR3 DNA reads as TGTGCCAGCGGGGGCCAAAACTCCTACGAGCAGTACTTC.

The chain joins TRBV27 to TRBJ2-7; TRBD2 matches 10 bases. The CDR3 has 16 amino acids. The V gene end was trimmed by 6 bases and the J gene end by 2 bases; junction bases not matched to a gene: 10. Germline V lookup: CDR1 MNHEY, CDR2 SMNVEV (reference sequence). Here the CDR3 reads CASRRSGRAETYEQYF. CDR3 bases: TGTGCCAGCAGGAGGAGCGGGAGGGCCGAGACCTACGAGCAGTACTTC.

V usage is TRBV7-9 and J usage is TRBJ1-1; D gene uncertain. The CDR3 contains 14 residues. V was clipped by 5 bases and J by 5 bases, with 15 bases between them. Germline CDR1 is SEHNR and CDR2 is FQNEAQ (reference sequence). CDR3 DNA: TGTGCCAGCAGCCTAGACATCCGGGGTACTGAAGCTTTCTTT. Amino acid sequence: CASSLDIRGTEAFF.

J is TRBJ2-1 and V is TRBV19; a possible D gene is TRBD2 (5 bases). This CDR3 contains 15 residues. CDR1 LNHDA and CDR2 SQIVND come from the germline V gene (reference sequence). Trimming left V 3 bases short and J 2 bases short, with 11 bases between. In DNA form, the CDR3 reads TGTGCCAGTAGTATGTCAGCGGTTCCCTACAATGAGCAGTTCTTC. This codes for CASSMSAVPYNEQFF.

This clone was seen a single time. The chain uses TRBV28 and TRBJ2-7; 8 nucleotides match TRBD1. The V gene end was trimmed by 1 base and the J gene end by 2 bases; junction bases not matched to a gene: 7. There are 16 residues in the CDR3. The germline CDR1 and CDR2 sequences are MDHEN and SYDVKM. The CDR3 here is CASSLSGTGSAYEQYF. In nucleotides, the CDR3 is TGTGCCAGCAGTTTATCCGGGACAGGCTCCGCCTACGAGCAGTACTTC.

In nucleotides, the CDR3 is TGTGCCAGCTCGGAGGGGTTCGGTCAGCCCCAGCATTTT. It translates to CASSEGFGQPQHF. The chain combines TRBV27 with TRBJ1-5; weak D call: TRBD1 (5 bases). V was cut by 8 bases and J by 6 bases, with 14 bases left in between. Germline lookup yields CDR1 MNHEY and CDR2 SMNVEV (reference sequence). CDR3 length equals 13 residues.

This clone came up once. V is TRBV28 and J is TRBJ2-7; 10 bases agree with TRBD2. The V gene's germline CDR1 is MDHEN and CDR2 SYDVKM. The CDR3 is 17 amino acids. Trimming at V came to 3 bases and at J to 7 bases, leaving 15 bases not matched to a gene. CDR3 in DNA: TGTGCCAGCAGTTTGGCGGGGAGGCTAGCGGGAGTCCGGGAGCAGTACTTC. Translating gives CASSLAGRLAGVREQYF.

The CDR3 DNA sequence: TGTGCCAGTAGTATCCTAGGACAGATTACTGAAGCTTTCTTT. It specifies CASSILGQITEAFF. This chain joins TRBV19 and TRBJ1-1, with D perhaps TRBD1 (6 bases). CDR1 is LNHDA, CDR2 SQIVND, per germline (reference sequence). The CDR3 totals 14 residues. V was pared by 3 bases and J by 5 bases, with 13 bases between.

This sequence joins TRBV11-3 and TRBJ1-1; tentative D call: TRBD1 (6 bases). The CDR3 is made up of 14 amino acids. Trimming pared 5 bases from V and 5 bases from J, leaving 15 bases between. Per the germline V gene, CDR1 is SGHNT and CDR2 is YENEEA. The CDR3 sequence: CASSAQGSETEAFF. CDR3 nucleotides: TGTGCCAGCAGCGCCCAGGGGTCGGAGACTGAAGCTTTCTTT. Full variable domain (outside the CDR3, taken from reference TRBV11-3 and TRBJ1-1): EAGVVQSPRYKIIEKKQPVAFWCNPISGHNTLYWYLQNLGQGPELLIRYENEEAVDDSQLPKDRFSAERLKGVDSTLKIQPAELGDSAVYLCASSAQGSETEAFFGQGTRLTVV.

The chain couples TRBV5-1 to TRBJ2-1; D is ambiguous. Deletions cut 0 bases from V and 10 bases from J, with 20 bases between. CDR3 length equals 16 residues. Germline CDR1 is SGHRS and CDR2 is YFSETQ. This CDR3 reads CASSLALIPGLEEQFF. In DNA form, the CDR3 reads TGCGCCAGCAGCTTGGCGCTGATCCCTGGTCTAGAGGAGCAGTTCTTC.

The rearrangement joins TRBV6-5 to TRBJ1-1; D gene uncertain. There are 14 residues in the CDR3. Germline V gene data show CDR1 as MNHEY and CDR2 as SVGAGI. Trimming pared 6 bases from V and 3 bases from J, leaving 14 bases between. The CDR3 spells CASSPHPGDTEAFF. The CDR3 DNA sequence: TGTGCCAGCAGCCCTCACCCCGGAGACACTGAAGCTTTCTTT.

The chain combines TRBV25-1 with TRBJ1-1; TRBD1 is a possible D gene (6 bases). CDR3 size: 15 residues. Germline-derived CDR1 and CDR2 are MGHDK and SYGVNS. Trimming removed 6 bases from V and 10 bases from J, with 24 bases in between. In DNA form, the CDR3 reads TGTGCCAGCAGCCCTACCTTGGTTGGGGGGGCACGAGCTTTCTTT. Amino acids: CASSPTLVGGARAFF.

V and J are TRBV27 and TRBJ1-2, with 10 bases aligning to TRBD1. The germline CDR1 and CDR2 sequences are MNHEY and SMNVEV (reference sequence). The V segment lost 6 bases and the J segment 3 bases; nucleotides outside the gene matches: 4. The CDR3 contains 14 residues. The DNA for the CDR3 is TGTGCCAGCAGGGGACAGGGGATGTACTATGGCTACACCTTC. Translation: CASRGQGMYYGYTF.

A few counts support this clone. The chain joins TRBV12-5 to TRBJ1-2; tentatively, D is TRBD1 (5 bases). This CDR3 is built from 14 residues. CDR1 LGHNT and CDR2 FRNRAP come from the germline V gene. V shed 4 bases and J shed 3 bases, with 12 bases lying between them. DNA of the CDR3: TGTGCTAGTGGTTCCCCCGGGGGACACTATGGCTACACCTTC. Translating it yields CASGSPGGHYGYTF. The full variable domain, with the rest looked up from reference TRBV12-5 and TRBJ1-2, is DARVTQTPRHKVTEMGQEVTMRCQPILGHNTVFWYRQTMMQGLELLAYFRNRAPLDDSGMPKDRFSAEMPDATLATLKIQPSEPRDSAVYFCASGSPGGHYGYTFGSGTRLTVV.

The chain combines TRBV7-8 with TRBJ1-5; D is perhaps TRBD1 (5 bases). V shed 5 bases and J shed 1 base, with 12 bases lying between them. CDR1 is SGHVS and CDR2 is FQNEAQ in the germline V gene. CDR3 length equals 15 residues. DNA of the CDR3: TGTGCCAGCAGCCCCTTCAGGGTGAGCAATCAGCCCCAGCATTTT. This encodes CASSPFRVSNQPQHF.

The rearrangement uses TRBV5-4 and TRBJ2-1, with D possibly TRBD2 on 6 matching bases. The CDR3 spans 14 residues. Trimming cost V 0 bases and J 14 bases, with 18 bases left between them. Germline V lookup: CDR1 SGHNT, CDR2 YYREEE (reference sequence). This CDR3 is CASSLDVTRGSKFF. CDR3 in DNA: TGTGCCAGCAGCTTGGATGTGACTAGGGGTTCAAAGTTCTTC.

The CDR3 DNA is TGTGCCAGCAGCGTAGATGAGGTGGAATTGAACACTGAAGCTTTCTTT. This sequence encodes CASSVDEVELNTEAFF. V usage is TRBV9 and J usage is TRBJ1-1, with D hard to call. The CDR3 covers 16 residues. V lost 0 bases, J lost 0 bases, and 12 bases lay in between. CDR1 is SGDLS, CDR2 YYNGEE, per germline.

The chain joins TRBV6-5 to TRBJ1-4; the D is unclear. CDR1 is MNHEY, CDR2 SVGAGI, per germline. Trimming cost V 0 bases and J 8 bases, with 16 bases left between them. This CDR3 spans 16 amino acids. CDR3: CASSYSRATLGEKLFF. CDR3 DNA: TGTGCCAGCAGTTACTCGAGGGCGACTCTGGGCGAAAAACTGTTTTTT.

A single count supports this clone. This rearrangement joins TRBV7-2 to TRBJ2-1, with 8 bases lining up with TRBD1. CDR1 and CDR2 from the germline V gene are SGHTA and FQGNSA. Trimming cost V 8 bases and J 8 bases; bases outside gene matches: 8. The CDR3 loop spans 13 amino acids. The CDR3 region is CASVTGVSYEQFF. CDR3 DNA sequence: TGTGCCAGCGTGACAGGGGTTTCGTATGAGCAGTTCTTC.

This chain links TRBV19 with TRBJ1-5; maybe TRBD1 (5 bases). Germline CDR1 LNHDA, CDR2 SQIVND (reference sequence). There are 14 residues in the CDR3. Trimming shortened V by 7 bases and J by 0 bases, and 10 bases separated the two germline ends. CDR3 residues: CASTDRTSNQPQHF. In DNA form, the CDR3 reads TGTGCCAGTACCGACAGAACTAGCAATCAGCCCCAGCATTTT.

The rearrangement joins TRBV6-5 to TRBJ2-1; D perhaps matches TRBD2 (7 bases). There are 14 residues in the CDR3. Trimming pared 2 bases from V and 8 bases from J, leaving 13 bases between. Germline V gene lookup returns CDR1 MNHEY and CDR2 SVGAGI. The CDR3 DNA is TGTGCCAGCAGTTACGGGGGAGGGGGGGATGAGCAGTTCTTC. It specifies CASSYGGGGDEQFF.

This chain uses TRBV30 with TRBJ2-7; 11 bases line up with TRBD2. The V and J ends lost 1 base and 4 bases, in that order; junction bases with no gene match: 6. The CDR3 sequence is 15 residues long. Germline-derived CDR1 and CDR2 are GTSNPN and SVGIG (reference sequence). The CDR3 sequence: CAWSAKGLADYEQYF. The CDR3 nucleotides read TGTGCCTGGAGTGCAAAGGGACTAGCGGATTACGAGCAGTACTTC. The complete variable domain, with remaining parts taken from reference TRBV30 and TRBJ2-7, reads SQTIHQWPATLVQPVGSPLSLECTVEGTSNPNLYWYRQAAGRGLQLLFYSVGIGQISSEVPQNLSASRPQDRQFILSSKKLLLSDSGFYLCAWSAKGLADYEQYFGPGTRLTVT.

The chain employs TRBV7-6 and TRBJ2-1; 7 nucleotides agree with TRBD1. The CDR3 length is 15 residues. Losses at the gene ends were 1 base for V and 6 bases for J; bases not matched to a gene: 6. Germline V gives CDR1 SGHVS, CDR2 FNYEAQ. In nucleotides, the CDR3 is TGTGCCAGCAGCTTAGGGGCAGGGGGTCTCAATGAGCAGTTCTTC. This translates into CASSLGAGGLNEQFF.

This chain uses TRBV28 with TRBJ2-4; D perhaps matches TRBD1 (6 bases). CDR1 MDHEN and CDR2 SYDVKM come from the germline V gene. This CDR3 contains 11 residues. The V and J ends lost 6 bases and 10 bases respectively, with 10 bases between them. The CDR3 nucleotides are TGTGCCAGCAGCGGACAGTGGATTCAGTACTTC. It is translated as CASSGQWIQYF.

The rearrangement links TRBV6-5 to TRBJ2-5, with 7 nucleotides matching TRBD1. Germline CDR1 MNHEY, CDR2 SVGAGI. J was trimmed by 3 bases and V by 6 bases; bases with no gene match: 4. The CDR3 runs to 13 residues. CDR3 coding DNA: TGTGCCAGCAGCACAGGGGTGGAAGAGACCCAGTACTTC. Its translation is CASSTGVEETQYF.

This rearrangement joins TRBV15 to TRBJ2-3, with 11 bases that match TRBD2. This CDR3 is 21 amino acids long. Germline values: CDR1 LNHNV, CDR2 YYDKDF (reference sequence). Unmatched junction bases numbered 23, after V lost 3 bases and J lost 6 bases. The CDR3 loop is CATSRKVTSGRGTSPRDTQYF. The CDR3 DNA sequence: TGTGCCACCAGCAGGAAGGTTACTAGCGGGAGAGGAACTAGTCCAAGGGATACGCAGTATTTT.